This TCR beta chain was sequenced during a study of cytomegalovirus exposure and HLA in healthy donors (dated by TCRdb to 2016 to 2017). For the study in its entirety: An earlier analysis of approximately 550 of the donors reported 250 to 300 Gb of sequence data and some 120 million unique TCR beta sequences from 150 million to 200 million T cells. HLA typing covered class I and class II loci at four-digit resolution. Among about 400 genotyped donors of the cohort, an average of approximately 220,000 unique TCR beta nucleotide sequences was sequenced per donor, of which 15% to 20% were non-productive. An earlier analysis of roughly 580 of the donors used high-throughput TCR beta sequencing to judge whether each TCR beta V gene segment behaved as functional or pseudogenic. The study aimed to test whether signatures of past pathogen exposure could be identified by cataloging public T cell receptors. Roughly 5 DR-DQ haplotypes were handled as single units for association and clustering, since linkage in the cohort was strong. Typing coverage differed by locus: A, B, C, DRB1 and DQB1 were typed in about 620-630 donors, DQA1 in approximately 520, DPA1 in some 570, and DPB1 in roughly 450. The later analysis used no new phenotypic data to find candidate immune exposures, relying instead on TCR beta sequences and their occurrence across donors. The study profiled the T cell repertoires of 500 to 800 subjects by immunosequencing and related them to cytomegalovirus serostatus. Every repertoire in the discovery cohort had been generated on one and the same sequencing platform. Approximately 310 gigabases of sequencing data and about 92 million unique TCR sequences made up an early release that covered approximately 700 HLA-typed donors. Of the roughly 410 genotyped donors, 75% to 85% were placed in the genetic ancestry cluster associated with self-reported Caucasian donors. The study combined high-throughput TCR immunosequencing, statistical association of individual TCRs with disease status, and machine learning to predict cytomegalovirus infection status. In a later analysis, previously published TCR beta repertoires from 670 or so donors were re-analyzed and high-resolution HLA genotyping was added so that TCR occurrence patterns could be studied. Genome-wide SNP genotypes for about 60% of the 666 donors were used in a later genetic analysis, which treated that subset as a discovery cohort. Donor age, sex, ethnicity and CMV serostatus were compiled alongside the repertoire data. A separate validation cohort of approximately 130 different subjects was used in addition to the roughly 700-subject first cohort. Study-wide conclusions, independent of this receptor: Because counts were too low, approximately 18 rarely observed V segments, including chromosome 9 orphons, were excluded from the earlier analysis of 587 of the donors. Some IMGT-functional V segments, including TRBV6-2 and TRBV6-3, could not be told apart with the 87-base-pair reads, so those segments were excluded. In this cohort, only TCR beta chains were sequenced, and detectable features were limited by the absence of alpha or paired-chain data. The classifier was reported to diagnose cytomegalovirus status with high specificity and sensitivity in both the original cohort and the validation cohort. An earlier analysis of approximately 590 of the donors showed that most TCR beta V segments appeared in productive rearrangements either about 87% or about 30% of the time, which broadly matched IMGT annotations. CMV serostatus was the only immune exposure information available for the cohort. A further reported finding was that TCR beta sequences accurately predicted the HLA-A and HLA-B alleles for most subjects in the first cohort. In a later analysis, the rate of TCR association differed among HLA loci, with DRB1 alleles having the most associated TCRs and HLA-C alleles having the fewest. A few of the identified cytomegalovirus-associated TCR beta chains were confirmed in vitro to be specific for cytomegalovirus antigens. Linkage disequilibrium might explain the correlated functional status among segregating V segments, but an unknown experimental factor could not be ruled out. V-gene and J-gene trimming of TCR beta chains was associated with a missense DCLRE1C variant in a later genetic analysis, and the association was replicated in an independent cohort. A cluster of highly shared sequence variants was judged likely to be a technical artifact of the sequencing pipeline. In a later analysis, most CMV-associated TCR beta chains were found to appear HLA-restricted, with HLA associations seemingly driven largely by CMV exposure. A later analysis found that HLA-associated TCR beta chains were more clonally expanded and had lower generation probabilities than equally common non-associated chains. In a later analysis, around 17,000 TCR beta sequences were associated with specific HLA alleles at a false discovery rate of 0.05. In a later genetic analysis, fewer N-insertions in productive TCRs were reported among donors in an Asian-associated ancestry cluster than the roughly 710-donor mean. While some public TCRs were present in many individuals, most TCR sequences turned up only very rarely across donors. Assigning TCR associations to individual alleles was difficult when HLA alleles, especially DR and DQ, strongly co-occurred. The study gave a list of under 200 TCR beta chains associated with cytomegalovirus. Several of the top co-occurrence clusters appeared to be linked to parvovirus B19, influenza, CMV and Epstein-Barr virus, according to a later analysis. The presence/absence analyses assumed that sequencing depth was roughly uniform across donors, and that assumption may not be true. It was suggested by the authors that the approach could potentially be generalized to other disease states and immunological phenotypes. Because HLA typing was unavailable for some donors at each locus, only the typed subset was used in association tests.

About this clone: There is no known antigen for this receptor. The sample holds no much larger clone one base away, and base qualities are not on file.

The cohort consisted of 600 to 750 healthy bone marrow donors. All cohort members were sampled while nominally healthy, although unrecorded immune exposures were likely present. The donor tested CMV seronegative, placing the donor among the 350 to 400 seronegative members of the cohort. A peripheral blood sample was collected from each donor, and TCR beta sequencing was performed on peripheral blood mononuclear cells. The Qiagen DNeasy Blood Extraction Kit was used to extract genomic DNA from the blood cell samples. Library construction relied on the immunoSEQ multiplex PCR assay. For the multiplex PCR, a mixture combining 60 forward primers for TCR Vbeta segments and 13 reverse primers for TCR Jbeta segments was used. A multiplex PCR assay on genomic DNA amplified the CDR3 region of rearranged TCR beta genes. The Illumina HiSeq System was used to sequence the amplified TCR beta libraries as 87-base-pair reads. The study's processing was this. Across the 670 or so repertoires, a later analysis counted about 81 million unique TCR beta chains, roughly 11 million of which were shared by at least two donors. Raw reads were error-corrected and collapsed into unique sequences with a nearest-neighbor algorithm that merged closely related sequences to remove PCR and sequencing errors. Alignment of CDR3 sequences to IMGT reference sequences was used to assign V, D and J gene segments. For a sequence to be retained, a match of at least six nucleotides to both a V gene segment and a J gene segment was required. Rearrangements were classified as productive when the CDR3 lacked stop codons and remained in frame with V and J, and all other rearrangements were classified as non-productive. Following IMGT convention, CDR3 was defined as the stretch from the second conserved V-encoded cysteine up to the conserved J-encoded phenylalanine. Sequences without an unambiguous match to a single V gene segment were excluded from the earlier analysis of about 640 of the donors. In an earlier analysis of several hundred of the donors, V segments were called functional above 56.7% productive rearrangements and were called segregating when the between-donor standard deviation exceeded 5%. A statistical classification framework was built to diagnose cytomegalovirus status from the catalog of TCR beta chain sequences. In a later analysis, V and J genes were assigned by comparing TCR nucleotide sequences against IMGT/GENE-DB human TR gene sequences. A later analysis assigned CDR3 sequences and most-parsimonious VDJ recombination scenarios with the TCRdist pipeline. In a later analysis, each TCR beta chain was defined by its CDR3 amino acid sequence together with its V-gene family, and reads lacking a unique V-gene family were excluded. A later analysis removed nearly 600 highly shared, low-generation-probability nucleotide sequences to deal with suspected cross-contamination and a sequencing artifact. For each public chain, a later analysis derived a clonal expansion index from normalized ranks of inferred template counts within each repertoire. Generation probabilities in a later analysis came from a VDJ recombination model fitted to out-of-frame rearrangements, and those results were checked against IGoR. In a later analysis, TCR-TCR, TCR-HLA and TCR-CMV co-occurrence was scored with hypergeometric tests, and a repertoire-size bias correction was applied to TCR pairs. A later analysis estimated false discovery rates by permuting HLA or CMV assignments 20 times. In a later analysis, co-occurring TCRs were grouped using DBSCAN, and TCRdist sequence similarity was added for clustering within HLA-allele-positive subsets. Repertoires with fewer than 30,000 or more than 120,000 public chains were left out of co-occurrence clustering, as were a handful of repertoires with anomalous nucleotide sharing. What TCRdb holds here is the immuneACCESS table cut down to in-frame rearrangements. Part of the clones is not present; checked against another copy, under half of the missing clones reflect an unresolved V gene, and the others are unexplained. V and J calls and clone size follow that table, whereas D and trimming were derived from the DNA. The sample table contains about 150,000 clones; only one count was recorded for approximately 80% of them. Clones ranked in the top ten supply over 3% of the sample.

V has 5 bases trimmed and J has 7 bases trimmed; junction bases matching no gene number 7. The CDR3 starts with the cysteine, ends with the phenylalanine, and has 13 residues. This entry keeps only the CDR3 DNA: 39 bases, framed from base 1. As encoded in the germline V gene, CDR1 is SGHAT while CDR2 is FQNNGV. Sequencing was performed on PBMCs. The TCR sequence derives from a man aged 40-49 years in good health and CMV-seronegative. The rearrangement joined TRBV11-2 to TRBJ1-2; the central 7 bases match TRBD1. The sequenced DNA: TGTGCCAGCAGCCCACGACAGGGTGGTGGCTACACCTTC. This translates into CASSPRQGGGYTF.